These 2 T cell receptor beta chains share one sample of origin, sequenced in a study of Graves' ophthalmopathy and Graves' hyperthyroidism. TCR beta CDR3 amplification used RNA transcripts. The workflow started with a first-round RT-PCR run with HTBI primers and then moved on to a second-round multiplex PCR. TCRdb processed the multiplex PCR reads anew with MiXCR; each CDR3 protein has one entry. The sample has approximately 410,000 distinct CDR3 sequences, 15% seen once. Sequencing used peripheral blood. These TCRs come from a woman aged 18-29 years with stable Graves' hyperthyroidism.

This clonotype was seen repeatedly, ten times or more. The V gene is TRBV6-5, the J gene TRBJ1-2, with D maybe TRBD1 (6 bases). The germline V gene has CDR1 MNHEY and CDR2 SVGAGI. This CDR3 contains 13 residues. Trimming left V 1 base short and J 8 bases short, with 11 bases between. The CDR3 bases are TGTGCCAGCAGTTACTTTTACAGGGACGGCTACACCTTC. Protein product: CASSYFYRDGYTF.

At least ten counts were recorded for this clonotype. This chain connects TRBV6-5 to TRBJ1-1; D is ambiguous. The germline V gene has CDR1 MNHEY and CDR2 SVGAGI. V lost 0 bases and J 5 bases, leaving 4 bases between the germline ends. This CDR3 has 12 residues. The CDR3 reads CASSYSETEAFF. CDR3 sequence (DNA): TGTGCCAGCAGTTACTCGGAAACTGAAGCTTTCTTT.